These T cell receptor beta chains were read from a single sample in a study of OX40 agonist ivuxolimab in advanced cancers. Sequencing used immunoSEQ multiplex PCR; TCRdb keeps in-frame clones, though not all of them. Found here are around 69,000 clones, roughly nine tenths of them singletons; the top ten hold around 6%. Sequencing used CD4+ or CD8+ T cells sorted from blood, obtained in a trial of the OX40 agonist ivuxolimab. These TCRs come from an adult with an advanced solid tumor such as melanoma, head and neck, liver or kidney cancer. Both conserved end residues are part of each CDR3. The D gene is left open where the match is weak. Size is stated for part of the rows, as once, few or many counts, or as a class when the clone is expanded.

size	V	J	D	DNA	CDR3
NA	TRBV7-6	TRBJ2-7	TRBD1	TGTGCCAGCAGCTTCGGGACAGGGGGAGTCTACGAGCAGTACTTC	CASSFGTGGVYEQYF
NA	TRBV11-2	TRBJ2-2	TRBD1	TGTGCCAGCAGCTTCCGGGCGACAGGGGATGACGGGGAGCTGTTTTTT	CASSFRATGDDGELFF
NA	TRBV9	TRBJ1-5	NA	TGTGCCAGCGGAGGCAGCTATAGCAATCAGCCCCAGCATTTT	CASGGSYSNQPQHF
NA	TRBV27	TRBJ1-6	NA	TGTGCCAGCAGCGTATGGCAGGGCAGCGATCCACCCCTCCACTTT	CASSVWQGSDPPLHF
NA	TRBV7-9	TRBJ1-3	NA	TGTGCCAGCAGGTCTGGGGGGGGCCGCTCTGGAAACACCATATATTTT	CASRSGGGRSGNTIYF
NA	TRBV27	TRBJ2-3	NA	TGTGCCAGCAGTTCCCGACAGGACTTCGTTAGCACAGATACGCAGTATTTT	CASSSRQDFVSTDTQYF
NA	TRBV6-5	TRBJ2-5	NA	TGTGCCAGCAGTCCCTTACTAGTGGCAGAGACCCAGTACTTC	CASSPLLVAETQYF
NA	TRBV7-9	TRBJ2-7	TRBD1	TGTGCCAGCAGCTACGGGACAGGGGGCTACGAGCAGTACTTC	CASSYGTGGYEQYF
NA	TRBV6-5	TRBJ1-2	TRBD1	TGTGCCAGCAGTTTCGGACAGGGAGATGGCTACACCTTC	CASSFGQGDGYTF
NA	TRBV4-1	TRBJ2-7	NA	TGCGCCAGCAGCCAAGCCATGATGGGAGTAGGGTACGAGCAGTACTTC	CASSQAMMGVGYEQYF
NA	TRBV7-2	TRBJ1-5	NA	TGTGCCAGCAGCATATGGGGAAATAGCAATCAGCCCCAGCATTTT	CASSIWGNSNQPQHF
NA	TRBV29-1	TRBJ1-5	NA	TGCAGCGTTGAATTCCCCGGAGGAGTCCAGCCCCAGCATTTT	CSVEFPGGVQPQHF
NA	TRBV11-1	TRBJ2-6	NA	TGTGCCAGCAACTGGAATTCTGGGGCCAACGTCCTGACTTTC	CASNWNSGANVLTF
NA	TRBV7-8	TRBJ2-5	TRBD1	TGTGCCAGCAGCCACTGGACAGGCTACCAAGAGACCCAGTACTTC	CASSHWTGYQETQYF
NA	TRBV4-3	TRBJ2-1	TRBD2	TGCGCCAGCTCACACTTCGGGACTAGTGTTGAGCAGTTCTTC	CASSHFGTSVEQFF
NA	TRBV5-4	TRBJ1-1	TRBD1	TGTGCCAGCAGCTTGGTAGGTCAGGGGGCAGCGGTGGGCACTGAAGCTTTCTTT	CASSLVGQGAAVGTEAFF
NA	TRBV23-1	TRBJ1-5	NA	TGCGCCAGCAGTCAACGGGACAAAAGATTGCCCACTCAGCCCCAGCATTTT	CASSQRDKRLPTQPQHF
NA	TRBV5-6	TRBJ1-2	NA	TGTGCCAGCAGCTTAGGGGACAACGGCTACACCTTC	CASSLGDNGYTF
NA	TRBV6-5	TRBJ1-2	NA	TGTGCCAGCAGTTCCGACGAGACGGCGAATGGCTACACCTTC	CASSSDETANGYTF
once	TRBV28	TRBJ2-7	NA	TGTGCCAGCAGTTTAGGGGATTACGAGGAGCAGTACTTC	CASSLGDYEEQYF
NA	TRBV4-3	TRBJ2-5	TRBD1	TGCGCCAGCAGCCAAGCCGCTGGGACAGGGTCAGAGACCCAGTACTTC	CASSQAAGTGSETQYF
NA	TRBV7-9	TRBJ1-2	TRBD1	TGTGCCAGCAGCCTGGGGACAGGGGCTGGCTACACCTTC	CASSLGTGAGYTF
NA	TRBV5-6	TRBJ2-1	TRBD2	TGTGCCAGCAGCCAGCCCGGCACTAGCGAGTTAAATGAGCAGTTCTTC	CASSQPGTSELNEQFF
NA	TRBV9	TRBJ2-3	TRBD2	TGTGCCAGCAGCATCTCAAGCGGGGCATACACAGATACGCAGTATTTT	CASSISSGAYTDTQYF
NA	TRBV28	TRBJ2-7	NA	TGTGCCAGCAGCTTAGCAGGGGCCTCGTCTGAGCAGTACTTC	CASSLAGASSEQYF
NA	TRBV19	TRBJ2-5	NA	TGTGCCAGTAGTTCTCCACAAGAGACCCAGTACTTC	CASSSPQETQYF
once	TRBV6-6	TRBJ1-1	NA	TGTGCCAGCAGTTACTCCTGGACAGAGAACACTGAAGCTTTCTTT	CASSYSWTENTEAFF
NA	TRBV15	TRBJ1-5	NA	TGTGCCACCAGCAGAGATCTGGGGAGCAATCAGCCCCAGCATTTT	CATSRDLGSNQPQHF
NA	TRBV6-7	TRBJ2-3	NA	TGTGCCAGCAGTTACTTTGAGGCCGAAGATACGCAGTATTTT	CASSYFEAEDTQYF
NA	TRBV6-5	TRBJ2-3	TRBD1	TGTGCCAGCAGTCAAACAGGGGGCGGCACAGATACGCAGTATTTT	CASSQTGGGTDTQYF
NA	TRBV7-2	TRBJ2-1	NA	TGTGCCAGCAGCCAATTGAGGGATGAGCAGTTCTTC	CASSQLRDEQFF
NA	TRBV4-3	TRBJ2-3	TRBD2	TGCGCCAGCAGCCAAGAACCTCACGGGGCGGGAGCAGATACGCAGTATTTT	CASSQEPHGAGADTQYF
NA	TRBV11-2	TRBJ2-1	TRBD2	TGTGCCAGCAGCTTAGGCGGGACTAGCAGGTTCTTC	CASSLGGTSRFF
NA	TRBV19	TRBJ2-6	NA	TGTGCCAGTAGGGTCGCTACGAGGGCAGGGCACTCTGGGGCCAACGTCCTGACTTTC	CASRVATRAGHSGANVLTF
NA	TRBV7-8	TRBJ2-2	NA	TGTGCCAGCAGCGAAGGGATCACCGGGGAGCTGTTTTTT	CASSEGITGELFF
NA	TRBV19	TRBJ1-1	NA	TGTGCCAGTAGTTTTCTGGGGTTTACTGAAGCTTTCTTT	CASSFLGFTEAFF
NA	TRBV4-2	TRBJ2-7	NA	TGTGCCAGCAGCCAAGAAGCCGGTCTGAGCTACGAGCAGTACTTC	CASSQEAGLSYEQYF
NA	TRBV19	TRBJ1-1	NA	TGTGCCAGTAGTATTTCCTCGGGGAACACTGAAGCTTTCTTT	CASSISSGNTEAFF
NA	TRBV28	TRBJ2-2	NA	TGTGCCAGCAGCTTTGGGATTCACACCGGGGAGCTGTTTTTT	CASSFGIHTGELFF
once	TRBV9	TRBJ2-5	TRBD2	TGTGCCAGCAGCGTAGGACTAGCGGCCCAAGAGACCCAGTACTTC	CASSVGLAAQETQYF
NA	TRBV7-9	TRBJ2-7	NA	TGTGCCAGCAGCTCCTTATCCGGGGGGCGGGCCTCGTCCTACGAGCAGTACTTC	CASSSLSGGRASSYEQYF
once	TRBV9	TRBJ2-1	TRBD2	TGTGCCAGCAGCGTAGAGGGACTAGCTTACAATGAGCAGTTCTTC	CASSVEGLAYNEQFF
NA	TRBV7-9	TRBJ1-1	NA	TGTGCCAGCAGCTTATTTTGGGGCAGGGAGGCTGAAGCTTTCTTT	CASSLFWGREAEAFF
NA	TRBV5-8	TRBJ1-5	NA	TGTGCCAGCAGCTTGACAGGTGATCAGCCCCAGCATTTT	CASSLTGDQPQHF
NA	TRBV28	TRBJ2-5	TRBD2	TGTGCCAGCAGCTCTTCACTACTAGCGGGAGGGCAAGAGACCCAGTACTTC	CASSSSLLAGGQETQYF
NA	TRBV19	TRBJ1-5	NA	TGTGCCAGTAGTATAATAGGCGGCAGCAATCAGCCCCAGCATTTT	CASSIIGGSNQPQHF
NA	TRBV7-3	TRBJ2-1	NA	TGTGCCAGCAGCCCCCTAGGGGGGGCCAGAGATGAGCAGTTCTTC	CASSPLGGARDEQFF
NA	TRBV5-5	TRBJ2-7	NA	TGTGCCAGCAGCGGCGCAGTCTACGAGCAGTACTTC	CASSGAVYEQYF
NA	TRBV9	TRBJ2-1	NA	TGTGCCAGCAGCTACTTGGACATAACGATCTCCTACAATGAGCAGTTCTTC	CASSYLDITISYNEQFF
few	TRBV6-5	TRBJ2-1	NA	TGTGCCAGCAGTTACTCGATGAGGGGCGGTGCGAATGAGCAGTTCTTC	CASSYSMRGGANEQFF